Here is one TCR beta chain with its context. The sample comes from a study of radiation and T cells in renal cell carcinoma. The repertoire was sequenced with immunoSEQ multiplex PCR; TCRdb's copy has only in-frame clones and lacks some. The data hold fewer than 150,000 clones, with 88% observed a single time. Germline V lookup: CDR1 LNHDA, CDR2 SQIVND (reference sequence). The CDR3 has 18 amino acids. With 2 bases removed from V and 2 bases from J, the gap between germline ends came to 20 bases. Noted time point: blood 2 weeks post-SBRT. Treatment indicated: 15 Gy SBRT to primary tumor, nephrectomy 4 weeks later. The patient's renal cell carcinoma had clear cell pathology.

The sample consisted of blood, taken from a patient whose treatment included radiotherapy and nephrectomy. J is TRBJ2-3 and V is TRBV19, with a tentative D call TRBD1 (6 bases). The TCR originated in a woman aged 70-85 years with renal cell carcinoma. The DNA for the CDR3 is TGTGCCAGTAGTATATGGCGGTCTGGGACAAGAGACACAGATACGCAGTATTTT. Protein product: CASSIWRSGTRDTDTQYF.